A single sample gave rise to the 19 T cell receptor beta chains below, sequenced in a study of T cell responses to AZD1222 COVID-19 vaccine. Clones were sequenced by immunoSEQ multiplex PCR, and TCRdb holds only the in-frame ones, with some missing. The table shows 95,000 to 150,000 clones, with roughly 90% occurring only once. The sequences come from peripheral blood, collected on day 0 of AZD1222 vaccination. The receptors here all came from an adult in good health.

The count of this clone is one. V and J are TRBV6-5 and TRBJ2-2; D is unclear. Germline loops: CDR1 MNHEY, CDR2 SVGAGI. CDR3 length: 14 residues. V was pared by 10 bases and J by 6 bases, with 18 bases between. The CDR3 here is CATTLLGDSGELFF. The CDR3 nucleotides read TGTGCCACCACCCTCCTAGGTGATTCCGGGGAGCTGTTTTTT.

This clone was detected only a few times. This chain connects TRBV19 to TRBJ2-1, with D possibly called TRBD1 or TRBD2 (5 bases each). The germline V and J ends were trimmed by 6 bases and 7 bases, with 19 bases remaining between them. This CDR3 region has 15 residues. The V gene's germline CDR1 is LNHDA and CDR2 SQIVND (reference sequence). The CDR3 reads CASRSRGSGTNEQFF. CDR3 DNA sequence: TGTGCCAGTAGATCCCGGGGTTCAGGGACGAATGAGCAGTTCTTC. The entire variable domain, with the rest obtained from reference TRBV19 and TRBJ2-1, is as follows: DGGITQSPKYLFRKEGQNVTLSCEQNLNHDAMYWYRQDPGQGLRLIYYSQIVNDFQKGDIAEGYSVSREKKESFPLTVTSAQKNPTAFYLCASRSRGSGTNEQFFGPGTRLTVL.

V and J are TRBV29-1 and TRBJ2-7; no reliable D call. The CDR3 is 14 residues long. V shed 0 bases and J shed 0 bases, with 9 bases lying between them. Germline V CDR1 and CDR2: SQVTM, ANQGSEA. CDR3 region: CSVEDRVGSYEQYF. In DNA form, the CDR3 reads TGCAGCGTTGAAGATCGAGTCGGCTCCTACGAGCAGTACTTC.

V gene TRBV24-1 combines with J gene TRBJ1-5, with D perhaps TRBD1 (5 bases). The ends were cut back, 5 bases at V and 7 bases at J, with 11 bases in the middle. This CDR3 contains 13 residues. CDR1 and CDR2 (germline): KGHDR, SFDVKD. CDR3 DNA: TGTGCCACCAGTGCTCGGGGGGGGCAGCCCCAGCATTTT. Translated, it gives CATSARGGQPQHF.

This clone has just one count. The chain carries TRBV19 and TRBJ2-3; no clear D gene. This CDR3 has 15 residues. Germline values: CDR1 LNHDA, CDR2 SQIVND (reference sequence). V was shortened by 5 bases and J by 3 bases, with 15 bases between the two germline ends. This chain's CDR3 is CASSLLQAPTDTQYF. The DNA of the CDR3 is TGTGCCAGTAGTCTCCTTCAGGCCCCGACAGATACGCAGTATTTT.

The chain couples TRBV6-1 to TRBJ2-6; no reliable D call. Trimming stripped 3 bases from V and 0 bases from J, with 9 bases between. The CDR3 covers 16 residues. Germline CDR1 MNHNS, CDR2 SASEGT. This CDR3 reads CASSEAYTSGANVLTF. The CDR3 DNA sequence: TGTGCCAGCAGTGAGGCCTACACCTCTGGGGCCAACGTCCTGACTTTC.

The chain combines TRBV2 with TRBJ2-4, with TRBD2 matching over 11 bases. Germline CDR1 reads SNHLY; CDR2 reads FYNNEI. The trim removed 5 bases at V and 6 bases at J, leaving 3 bases unmatched. The CDR3 covers 14 residues. The CDR3 here is CASSPGTSGNIQYF. For the CDR3, the DNA is TGTGCCAGCAGTCCCGGGACTAGCGGAAACATTCAGTACTTC.

The gene calls are TRBV7-3 and TRBJ2-3, with a possible D match to TRBD2 (7 bases). Between the trimmed V and J ends, which lost 4 bases and 7 bases, there was a span of 12 bases. This CDR3 comprises 13 residues. Germline V gene sequence: CDR1 SGHTA, CDR2 FQGTGA. CDR3 region: CASSSQRDNTQYF. CDR3 coding DNA: TGTGCCAGCAGCTCCCAGCGGGACAATACGCAGTATTTT. Looking up the rest from reference TRBV7-3 and TRBJ2-3 gives the full variable domain: GAGVSQTPSNKVTEKGKYVELRCDPISGHTALYWYRQSLGQGPEFLIYFQGTGAADDSGLPNDRFFAVRPEGSVSTLKIQRTERGDSAVYLCASSSQRDNTQYFGPGTRLTVL.

This clone was seen only once. The genes are TRBV18 and TRBJ1-1; D is perhaps TRBD1 (5 bases). CDR3 length equals 15 residues. V lost 2 bases and J lost 4, with 14 bases in between. The germline V gene has CDR1 KGHSH and CDR2 LQKENI. The CDR3 DNA follows: TGTGCCAGCTCACCAATTCAAGCGGGGGGCACTGAAGCTTTCTTT. It translates to CASSPIQAGGTEAFF. Based on the CDR3 plus reference TRBV18 and TRBJ1-1, the full variable domain is NAGVMQNPRHLVRRRGQEARLRCSPMKGHSHVYWYRQLPEEGLKFMVYLQKENIIDESGMPKERFSAEFPKEGPSILRIQQVVRGDSAAYFCASSPIQAGGTEAFFGQGTRLTVV.

This sequence joins TRBV18 and TRBJ1-5, with D perhaps matching TRBD1 (6 bases). V was shortened by 6 bases and J by 4 bases, with 10 bases between the two germline ends. The germline gives CDR1 KGHSH, CDR2 LQKENI. The CDR3 extends over 13 amino acids. The CDR3, as DNA: TGTGCCAGCTCGCGACAGGAGAATCAGCCCCAGCATTTT. It specifies CASSRQENQPQHF.

The chain combines TRBV7-8 with TRBJ2-7; D perhaps matches TRBD2 (5 bases). V lost 2 bases and J 4 bases, leaving 18 bases between the germline ends. The germline gives CDR1 SGHVS, CDR2 FQNEAQ. This CDR3 has 16 residues. The chain's CDR3 is CASSLQRGRSGYEQYF. Written as DNA, the CDR3 is TGTGCCAGCAGCTTACAAAGAGGGAGAAGTGGTTACGAGCAGTACTTC.

The chain recombines TRBV4-3 with TRBJ2-5; the match to TRBD1 covers 8 bases. The germline gives CDR1 LGHNA, CDR2 YSLEER. The CDR3 sequence is 18 residues long. Trimming removed 0 bases from V and 3 bases from J; junction bases left unmatched: 12. CDR3 nucleotide sequence: TGCGCCAGCAGCCAAGATTGGGGGGCAGGGGGCATAGAAGAGACCCAGTACTTC. Translation: CASSQDWGAGGIEETQYF.

This clone has only a few counts. The gene calls are TRBV4-3 and TRBJ2-7, with D perhaps TRBD1 (6 bases). The CDR3 runs 13 residues. V was shortened by 5 bases and J by 6 bases, with 14 bases between the two germline ends. Germline lookup yields CDR1 LGHNA and CDR2 YSLEER. The DNA of the CDR3 is TGCGCCAGCAGCTCGCTTATCAGGGGCGAGCAGTACTTC. Its translation is CASSSLIRGEQYF.

The chain recombines TRBV27 with TRBJ1-2; possibly TRBD1 for D (6 bases). CDR1 is MNHEY, CDR2 SMNVEV, per germline (reference sequence). The length of the CDR3 is 13 residues. Deletions cut 6 bases from V and 2 bases from J, with 10 bases between. This CDR3 is CASSPDRNYGYTF. CDR3 DNA: TGTGCCAGCAGCCCTGACAGGAACTATGGCTACACCTTC.

The V call is TRBV12-3 or TRBV12-4, the J call TRBJ2-7, with 7 nucleotides matching TRBD1. Trimming removed 7 bases from V and 5 bases from J; junction bases left unmatched: 8. The CDR3 spans 13 residues. Here the CDR3 DNA reads TGTGCCAGCACTTCAGGGGGTCTCAACGAGCAGTACTTC. As protein: CASTSGGLNEQYF.

V usage is TRBV11-2 and J usage is TRBJ2-7; possibly TRBD1 for D (5 bases). The length of the CDR3 is 13 residues. The germline gives CDR1 SGHAT, CDR2 FQNNGV. V was pared by 1 base and J by 3 bases, with 7 bases between. CDR3 sequence reads: CASSLGRGYEQYF. CDR3 DNA sequence: TGTGCCAGCAGCTTAGGAAGGGGCTACGAGCAGTACTTC. Supplemented by reference TRBV11-2 and TRBJ2-7, the full variable domain reads EAGVAQSPRYKIIEKRQSVAFWCNPISGHATLYWYQQILGQGPKLLIQFQNNGVVDDSQLPKDRFSAERLKGVDSTLKIQPAKLEDSAVYLCASSLGRGYEQYFGPGTRLTVT.

This clone was seen once. The chain is built from TRBV3-1 (or the pseudogene TRBV3-2) and TRBJ2-1; 9 bases map to TRBD2. The CDR3 contains 15 residues. Germline V gene sequence: CDR1 LGHDT, CDR2 YNNKEL (reference sequence). J was trimmed by 3 bases and V by 5 bases; bases with no gene match: 5. In DNA, the CDR3 is TGTGCCAGCAGCGAACCACTAGCGGGCTACAATGAGCAGTTCTTC. Translated, it gives CASSEPLAGYNEQFF.

This clone was observed a few times. The rearrangement links TRBV5-1 to TRBJ1-3, with D unclear. V shed 0 bases and J shed 3 bases, with 31 bases lying between them. Looked up from germline, CDR1 is SGHRS and CDR2 is YFSETQ. The CDR3 consists of 22 residues. The CDR3 loop is CASSLAGSRTAPGTLFGNTIYF. The CDR3 DNA reads TGCGCCAGCAGCTTGGCCGGGTCGCGGACTGCACCCGGCACTCTGTTTGGAAACACCATATATTTT.

The chain is built from TRBV4-3 and TRBJ2-7, with 7 bases lining up with TRBD1. Germline V gives CDR1 LGHNA, CDR2 YSLEER. J gave up 3 bases and V 0 bases, and 5 bases lay outside the gene matches. The CDR3 has 15 residues. The CDR3 bases are TGCGCCAGCAGCCAAGAGTCAACAGGGGTCTACGAGCAGTACTTC. As protein: CASSQESTGVYEQYF.